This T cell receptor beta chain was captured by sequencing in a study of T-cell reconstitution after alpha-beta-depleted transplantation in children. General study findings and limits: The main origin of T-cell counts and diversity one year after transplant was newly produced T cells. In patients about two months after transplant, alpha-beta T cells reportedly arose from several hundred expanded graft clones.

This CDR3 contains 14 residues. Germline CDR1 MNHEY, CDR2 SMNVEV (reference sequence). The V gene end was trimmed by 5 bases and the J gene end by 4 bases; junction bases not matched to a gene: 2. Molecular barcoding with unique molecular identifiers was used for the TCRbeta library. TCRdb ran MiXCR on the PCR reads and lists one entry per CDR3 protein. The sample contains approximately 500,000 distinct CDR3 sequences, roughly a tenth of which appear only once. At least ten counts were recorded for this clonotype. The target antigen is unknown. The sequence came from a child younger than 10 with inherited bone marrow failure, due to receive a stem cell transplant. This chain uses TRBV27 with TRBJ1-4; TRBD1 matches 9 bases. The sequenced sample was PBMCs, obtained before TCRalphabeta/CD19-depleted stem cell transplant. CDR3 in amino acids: CASSPTGGNEKLFF. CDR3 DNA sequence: TGTGCCAGCAGTCCGACAGGGGGTAATGAAAAACTGTTTTTT.